The 32 T cell receptor beta chains presented below share a single source sample, sequenced in a study of T cells in Graves' hyperthyroidism and ophthalmopathy. Amplification of TCR beta CDR3 regions used RNA as the template. An initial round of RT-PCR targeting the TCR CDR3 relied on the HTBI primer set. TCRdb processed the multiplex PCR reads anew with MiXCR; each CDR3 protein has one entry. The sample lists 350,000 to 450,000 distinct CDR3 sequences; roughly 13% were seen once. The sequenced sample was blood. Source of these receptors: a woman in her sixties with Graves' hyperthyroidism.

This chain joins TRBV5-1 and TRBJ2-5; maybe TRBD2 (6 bases). Deletions cut 0 bases from V and 3 bases from J, with 12 bases between. Germline V gene lookup returns CDR1 SGHRS and CDR2 YFSETQ. The CDR3 is 15 amino acids. The CDR3 sequence: CASSLALAAEETQYF. CDR3 nucleotides: TGCGCCAGCAGCTTGGCTTTAGCGGCCGAAGAGACCCAGTACTTC.

This sequence joins TRBV11-2 and TRBJ2-7; no definite D call. The CDR3 contains 17 residues. V was clipped by 7 bases and J by 3 bases, with 25 bases between them. The germline V gene has CDR1 SGHAT and CDR2 FQNNGV. The CDR3 here is CASTPYRLDDLNYEQYF. In DNA, the CDR3 is TGTGCCAGCACCCCCTACCGACTTGACGATCTGAACTACGAGCAGTACTTC.

This clonotype was detected many times. The rearrangement joins TRBV7-9 to TRBJ2-1, with TRBD1 matching over 9 bases. Germline CDR1 and CDR2: SEHNR and FQNEAQ (reference sequence). CDR3 length: 16 amino acids. Germline trimming cut 5 bases from V and 6 bases from J; bases unmatched to any gene: 11. DNA of the CDR3: TGTGCCAGCAGCAAGGCCCGGGACAGGGCTATCAATGAGCAGTTCTTC. It yields the protein CASSKARDRAINEQFF. The whole variable domain, remainder taken from reference TRBV7-9 and TRBJ2-1, is DTGVSQNPRHKITKRGQNVTFRCDPISEHNRLYWYRQTLGQGPEFLTYFQNEAQLEKSRLLSDRFSAERPKGSFSTLEIQRTEQGDSAMYLCASSKARDRAINEQFFGPGTRLTVL.

This clonotype has a handful of counts. The chain combines TRBV27 with TRBJ2-1; D possibly uses TRBD1 or TRBD2 (6 bases each). V was cut by 2 bases and J by 4 bases, with 9 bases left in between. Germline-derived CDR1 and CDR2 are MNHEY and SMNVEV (reference sequence). The CDR3 extends over 14 amino acids. CDR3 region: CASSLRGEYNEQFF. In DNA, the CDR3 is TGTGCCAGCAGTTTAAGGGGGGAGTACAATGAGCAGTTCTTC.

The rearrangement joins TRBV28 to TRBJ2-3; possibly TRBD2 for D (6 bases). Trimming shortened V by 2 bases and J by 5 bases, and 14 bases separated the two germline ends. Germline V gene data show CDR1 as MDHEN and CDR2 as SYDVKM. The CDR3 runs 15 residues. The CDR3 coding sequence is TGTGCCAGCAGTTTACGTACTAGCATAGGAGATACGCAGTATTTT. Translating gives CASSLRTSIGDTQYF.

This clonotype was found many times. This rearrangement joins TRBV6-1 to TRBJ2-1; 11 nucleotides line up with TRBD2. Germline CDR1 MNHNS, CDR2 SASEGT. J was trimmed by 12 bases and V by 6 bases; bases with no gene match: 16. This CDR3 is 16 amino acids long. The CDR3 spells CASRPLAGGKQMRQFF. In nucleotides, the CDR3 is TGTGCCAGCAGGCCTCTAGCGGGAGGTAAACAAATGAGGCAGTTCTTC.

The J gene is TRBJ2-4, the V gene TRBV7-9, with 16 bases fitting TRBD2. Germline V lookup: CDR1 SEHNR, CDR2 FQNEAQ (reference sequence). The ends lost 5 bases at V and 3 bases at J; junction bases unmatched: 7. This CDR3 has 18 amino acids. The CDR3 spells CASSPGLAGGVVKNIQYF. The CDR3 coding sequence is TGTGCCAGCAGCCCGGGACTAGCGGGAGGGGTCGTCAAAAACATTCAGTACTTC.

This clonotype was detected many times. CDR3 in amino acids: CSAISGPETQYF. The CDR3 bases are TGCAGTGCTATAAGTGGGCCAGAGACCCAGTACTTC. The gene calls are TRBV20-1 and TRBJ2-5, with no clear D. V lost 4 bases and J 4 bases, leaving 10 bases between the germline ends. Germline CDR1 reads DFQATT; CDR2 reads SNEGSKA (reference sequence). CDR3 size: 12 residues.

Many counts were recorded for this clonotype. The rearrangement joins TRBV28 to TRBJ2-6; D unclear. Trimming stripped 3 bases from V and 0 bases from J, with 3 bases between. The CDR3 extends over 14 amino acids. Per the germline V gene, CDR1 is MDHEN and CDR2 is SYDVKM. CDR3 region: CASSFGSGANVLTF. The CDR3 region has the DNA TGTGCCAGCAGTTTTGGCTCTGGGGCCAACGTCCTGACTTTC.

The sample holds many counts of this clonotype. CDR3 nucleotide sequence: TGTGCCAGCAGTGCCGGGACTAGCGGGAGGACTATCTCCTACGAGCAGTACTTC. Protein sequence: CASSAGTSGRTISYEQYF. The chain joins TRBV2 to TRBJ2-7; 15 bases match TRBD2. The J segment lost 0 bases and the V segment lost 4 bases, leaving 7 bases of the junction unmatched. Germline V gene data show CDR1 as SNHLY and CDR2 as FYNNEI. CDR3 length equals 18 residues. Combining the CDR3 with reference TRBV2 and TRBJ2-7 gives the whole variable domain EPEVTQTPSHQVTQMGQEVILRCVPISNHLYFYWYRQILGQKVEFLVSFYNNEISEKSEIFDDQFSVERPDGSNFTLKIRSTKLEDSAMYFCASSAGTSGRTISYEQYFGPGTRLTVT.

Notes on this clonotype: A much bigger clone sits one base away, suggesting this may be a read error. J is TRBJ1-1 and V is TRBV10-3, with D perhaps matching TRBD1 (6 bases). The germline V gene encodes CDR1 ENHRY and CDR2 SYGVKD. This CDR3 is 16 amino acids long. The CDR3, as DNA: TGTGTCATCAGTGAGTCGTCGGCAGGGACAAACACTGAAGCTTTCTTT. Its protein is CVISESSAGTNTEAFF.

Ten or more counts support this clonotype. This chain connects TRBV5-1 to TRBJ2-1, with D perhaps TRBD1 (7 bases). The CDR3 spans 14 residues. V shed 6 bases and J shed 10 bases, with 20 bases lying between them. CDR1 is SGHRS and CDR2 is YFSETQ in the germline V gene. The CDR3 DNA reads TGCGCCAGCACCCGGGCAGAGGGGGCGGGGGAGCAGTTCTTC. Translating gives CASTRAEGAGEQFF.

J is TRBJ1-5 and V is TRBV6-1; D might be TRBD1 (5 bases). The CDR3 runs to 16 residues. V lost 8 bases and J 0 bases, leaving 17 bases between the germline ends. Germline CDR1 and CDR2: MNHNS and SASEGT. CDR3 nucleotide sequence: TGTGCCAGCCCTCCGCGGGGGGATTATAGCAATCAGCCCCAGCATTTT. Translating gives CASPPRGDYSNQPQHF.

This clonotype was seen at least ten times. This rearrangement joins TRBV6-5 to TRBJ2-5; maybe TRBD2 (6 bases). Trimming cost V 2 bases and J 3 bases, with 7 bases left between them. Germline V gene lookup returns CDR1 MNHEY and CDR2 SVGAGI. The CDR3 spans 13 residues. The CDR3 DNA reads as TGTGCCAGCAGTTACGGAGGGGAAGAGACCCAGTACTTC. It yields the protein CASSYGGEETQYF.

This clonotype was detected ten times or more. The V call is TRBV11-2, the J call TRBJ2-3; no firm D call. Germline values: CDR1 SGHAT, CDR2 FQNNGV. The CDR3 consists of 12 residues. The ends were cut back, 0 bases at V and 8 bases at J, with 6 bases in the middle. The chain's CDR3 is CASSLEVGTQYF. In DNA form, the CDR3 reads TGTGCCAGCAGCTTAGAGGTTGGTACGCAGTATTTT.

V is TRBV15 and J is TRBJ1-5; no definite D call. Germline values: CDR1 LNHNV, CDR2 YYDKDF (reference sequence). The CDR3 covers 13 residues. The V end was cut by 4 bases, the J end by 0 bases, with 4 bases between. The CDR3 loop reads CATSTNSNQPQHF. The DNA for the CDR3 is TGTGCCACCAGCACGAATAGCAATCAGCCCCAGCATTTT.

This chain uses TRBV30 with TRBJ2-3; D could derive from TRBD1 or TRBD2 (5 bases each). V dropped 5 bases and J dropped 4 bases, with 19 bases sitting between them. The germline V gene encodes CDR1 GTSNPN and CDR2 SVGIG (reference sequence). The CDR3 consists of 15 residues. The CDR3 DNA reads TGTGCCTGGGCAAGGGAGAGGGGAGTGTCAGATACGCAGTATTTT. It is translated as CAWARERGVSDTQYF.

In its sample, this clonotype was seen many times. V gene TRBV2 combines with J gene TRBJ2-7, with TRBD1 matching 7 bases. From germline, CDR1 is SNHLY and CDR2 FYNNEI. V lost 7 bases to trimming and J lost 3 bases; unmatched junction nucleotides: 0. The CDR3 covers 11 residues. The CDR3 is CASTGGYEQYF. The DNA for the CDR3 is TGTGCCAGCACAGGGGGCTACGAGCAGTACTTC.

The count of this clonotype is one. The gene calls are TRBV9 and TRBJ2-3, with D perhaps given as TRBD1 or TRBD2 (6 bases each). Germline-derived CDR1 and CDR2 are SGDLS and YYNGEE. This CDR3 contains 13 residues. Trimming shortened V by 0 bases and J by 5 bases, and 7 bases separated the two germline ends. The CDR3 here is CASSVEGGDTQYF. Written as DNA, the CDR3 is TGTGCCAGCAGCGTAGAGGGGGGAGATACGCAGTATTTT.

This clonotype was detected ten times or more. The rearrangement uses TRBV20-1 and TRBJ2-1; TRBD2 is a possible D gene (5 bases). The V gene lost 2 bases and the J gene lost 6 bases, with 17 bases spanning the gap. This CDR3 spans 15 amino acids. Germline V CDR1 and CDR2: DFQATT, SNEGSKA (reference sequence). The CDR3 DNA reads TGCAGTGCTAGATCATTCCTAGCAGACTCCAATGAGCAGTTCTTC. This encodes CSARSFLADSNEQFF.

This clonotype was detected ten times or more. The chain carries TRBV2 and TRBJ2-3, with D hard to call. In germline, CDR1 is SNHLY, CDR2 FYNNEI. V was pared by 6 bases and J by 10 bases, with 14 bases between. The CDR3 spans 12 residues. The CDR3, as DNA: TGTGCCAGCAGGGTTACCCCGGTTTCGCAGTATTTT. It specifies CASRVTPVSQYF.

This clonotype was counted only a few times. This chain connects TRBV10-3 to TRBJ2-5, with D possibly TRBD2 on 6 matching bases. Trimming took off 4 bases at V and 0 bases at J, with 9 bases between the two ends. The length of the CDR3 is 14 residues. Per germline, CDR1 ENHRY and CDR2 SYGVKD. The CDR3 protein is CAISGGRNQETQYF. The DNA of the CDR3 is TGTGCCATCAGTGGGGGGAGGAACCAAGAGACCCAGTACTTC.

This clonotype was detected ten times or more. The chain joins TRBV6-1 to TRBJ1-1; 7 bases align to TRBD1. Germline CDR1 reads MNHNS; CDR2 reads SASEGT. V dropped 6 bases and J dropped 0; count of bases not matched to a gene: 4. This CDR3 spans 14 amino acids. CDR3 sequence reads: CASRRGTVNTEAFF. CDR3 DNA: TGTGCCAGCAGACGCGGGACAGTGAACACTGAAGCTTTCTTT.

This clonotype has a count of ten or more. This chain links TRBV24-1 with TRBJ2-5; maybe TRBD1 (5 bases). Germline values: CDR1 KGHDR, CDR2 SFDVKD. This CDR3 has 15 amino acids. Trimming took off 0 bases at V and 2 bases at J, with 9 bases between the two ends. The DNA for the CDR3 is TGTGCCACCAGTGATTTGCTGGGGCCGCAAGAGACCCAGTACTTC. Amino acid sequence: CATSDLLGPQETQYF.

This clonotype was found many times. The CDR3 DNA follows: TGTGCCAGTAGCCCAGTCGGGGGGATCGGCTACACCTTC. Translation gives CASSPVGGIGYTF. V usage is TRBV19 and J usage is TRBJ1-2; possible D gene TRBD1, 5 bases. The CDR3 spans 13 residues. Trimming removed 6 bases at V and 8 bases at J, with 16 bases between. From germline, CDR1 is LNHDA and CDR2 SQIVND (reference sequence).

This clonotype was seen at least ten times. This chain connects TRBV5-6 to TRBJ1-5; D possibly corresponds to TRBD1 (6 bases). V lost 0 bases to trimming and J lost 3 bases, with 10 bases between them. The CDR3 totals 15 residues. From germline, CDR1 is SGHDT and CDR2 YYEEEE. CDR3 protein: CASSLVGASNQPQHF. CDR3 coding DNA: TGTGCCAGCAGCTTGGTGGGGGCCTCCAATCAGCCCCAGCATTTT.

This clonotype was seen many times. The J gene is TRBJ2-7, the V gene TRBV3-1; D might be TRBD1 (5 bases). V dropped 2 bases and J dropped 2 bases, with 13 bases sitting between them. The germline V gene encodes CDR1 LGHDT and CDR2 YNNKEL (reference sequence). The CDR3 loop spans 15 amino acids. In DNA, the CDR3 is TGTGCCAGCAGCCAACTGCAGGGCAATACCTACGAGCAGTACTTC. As protein: CASSQLQGNTYEQYF.

This clonotype was detected many times. The chain has TRBV7-9 and TRBJ1-1; tentatively, D is TRBD1 (5 bases). The CDR3 runs to 16 residues. V lost 5 bases to trimming and J lost 2 bases, with 18 bases between them. Germline CDR1 is SEHNR and CDR2 is FQNEAQ (reference sequence). CDR3 sequence (DNA): TGTGCCAGCAGCCCTCTCCGGGGCAGAGATAACACTGAAGCTTTCTTT. It yields the protein CASSPLRGRDNTEAFF.

In its sample, this clonotype was seen many times. This chain uses TRBV3-1 with TRBJ1-2; 8 nucleotides agree with TRBD1. CDR3 length: 13 residues. After removal of 4 bases from V and 8 bases from J, the junction contained 6 bases not matched to a gene. Germline V gene data show CDR1 as LGHDT and CDR2 as YNNKEL (reference sequence). As DNA, the CDR3 is TGTGCCAGCAGCCCTTGGACAGGGTTAGGCTACACCTTC. Protein sequence: CASSPWTGLGYTF.

In this sample, this clonotype turned up many times. This sequence joins TRBV11-2 and TRBJ1-2; no firm D call. This CDR3 is built from 12 residues. V lost 5 bases to trimming and J lost 5 bases, with 9 bases between them. Germline V gives CDR1 SGHAT, CDR2 FQNNGV. This CDR3 is CASSRMQYGYTF. CDR3 in DNA: TGTGCCAGCAGCCGTATGCAGTATGGCTACACCTTC.

This rearrangement joins TRBV20-1 to TRBJ1-2; D unclear. V lost 8 bases, J lost 6 bases, and 19 bases lay in between. There are 13 residues in the CDR3. The germline V gene has CDR1 DFQATT and CDR2 SNEGSKA (reference sequence). Written as DNA, the CDR3 is TGCAGTTTCCTTATGGAGGGCACCGATGGCTACACCTTC. This encodes CSFLMEGTDGYTF.

This clonotype was seen many times. V gene TRBV7-9 combines with J gene TRBJ2-7, with TRBD2 identical over 7 bases. Germline V gene sequence: CDR1 SEHNR, CDR2 FQNEAQ (reference sequence). The CDR3 is 13 residues long. The J segment lost 9 bases and the V segment lost 3 bases, leaving 8 bases of the junction unmatched. For the CDR3, the DNA is TGTGCCAGCAGCTTGGGCGCGGGGGACTGGCAGTACTTC. It encodes CASSLGAGDWQYF. Filled out from reference TRBV7-9 and TRBJ2-7, the complete variable domain reads DTGVSQNPRHKITKRGQNVTFRCDPISEHNRLYWYRQTLGQGPEFLTYFQNEAQLEKSRLLSDRFSAERPKGSFSTLEIQRTEQGDSAMYLCASSLGAGDWQYFGPGTRLTVT.